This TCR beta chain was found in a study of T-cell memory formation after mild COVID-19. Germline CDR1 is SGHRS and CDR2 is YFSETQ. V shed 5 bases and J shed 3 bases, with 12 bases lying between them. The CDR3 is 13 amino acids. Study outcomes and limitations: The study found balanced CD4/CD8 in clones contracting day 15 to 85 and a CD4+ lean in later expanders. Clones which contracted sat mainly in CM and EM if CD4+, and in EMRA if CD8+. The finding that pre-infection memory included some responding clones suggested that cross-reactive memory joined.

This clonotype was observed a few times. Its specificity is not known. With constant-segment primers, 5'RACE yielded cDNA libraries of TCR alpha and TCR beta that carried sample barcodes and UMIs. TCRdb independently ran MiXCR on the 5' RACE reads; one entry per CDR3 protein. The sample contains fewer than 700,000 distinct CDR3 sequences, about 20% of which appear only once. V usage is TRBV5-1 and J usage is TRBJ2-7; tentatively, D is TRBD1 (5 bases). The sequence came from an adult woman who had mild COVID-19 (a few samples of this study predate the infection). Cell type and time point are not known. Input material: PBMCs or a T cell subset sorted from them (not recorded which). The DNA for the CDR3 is TGCGCCAGCAGTAGTTCTCAGGGCTACGAGCAGTACTTC. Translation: CASSSSQGYEQYF.